This entry lists 2 T cell receptor beta chains sequenced from one sample in a study of identical twins. From the 5' RACE reads, TCRdb called clonotypes with MiXCR, one entry per CDR3 protein. The table includes 600,000 to 850,000 distinct CDR3 sequences, 15% to 20% detected once. The same data also contributed to another study, on T cells expressing NK-cell markers.

Specimen: PBMCs. These receptor sequences come from a woman aged 18-30 years in good health.

V gene TRBV5-1 combines with J gene TRBJ1-1; no clear D gene. In germline, CDR1 is SGHRS, CDR2 YFSETQ. V was pared by 1 base and J by 7 bases, with 14 bases between. The CDR3 consists of 14 residues. CDR3 bases: TGCGCCAGCAGCTTGACCCTCGGCAGTTATGAAGCTTTCTTT. Translation gives CASSLTLGSYEAFF. The full variable domain, completed using reference TRBV5-1 and TRBJ1-1, is KAGVTQTPRYLIKTRGQQVTLSCSPISGHRSVSWYQQTPGQGLQFLFEYFSETQRNKGNFPGRFSGRQFSNSRSEMNVSTLELGDSALYLCASSLTLGSYEAFFGQGTRLTVV.

The CDR3: CATIGQGVYNEQFF. CDR3 DNA: TGTGCCACCATCGGTCAGGGGGTCTACAATGAGCAGTTCTTC. The rearrangement uses TRBV11-2 and TRBJ2-1, with 7 positions matching TRBD1. There are 14 residues in the CDR3. Germline CDR1 reads SGHAT; CDR2 reads FQNNGV. The V gene end was trimmed by 10 bases and the J gene end by 3 bases; junction bases not matched to a gene: 9.